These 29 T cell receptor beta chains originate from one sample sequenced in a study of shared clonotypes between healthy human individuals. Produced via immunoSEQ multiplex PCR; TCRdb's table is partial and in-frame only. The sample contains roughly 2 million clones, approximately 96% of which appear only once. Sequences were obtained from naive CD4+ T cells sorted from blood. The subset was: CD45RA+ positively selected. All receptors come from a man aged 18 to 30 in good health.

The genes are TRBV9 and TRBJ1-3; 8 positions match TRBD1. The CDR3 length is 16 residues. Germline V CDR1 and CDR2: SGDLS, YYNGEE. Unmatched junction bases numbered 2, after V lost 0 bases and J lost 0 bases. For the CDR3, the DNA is TGTGCCAGCAGCGTAGGGACAGGGACCTCTGGAAACACCATATATTTT. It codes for CASSVGTGTSGNTIYF.

The CDR3 DNA reads as TGTGCCAGCTCCCCCCTAGCGGCGAACACCGGGGAGCTGTTTTTT. Translated: CASSPLAANTGELFF. The chain has TRBV6-5 and TRBJ2-2; the match to TRBD2 covers 7 bases. The CDR3 covers 15 residues. Germline trimming cut 8 bases from V and 0 bases from J; bases unmatched to any gene: 6. Germline assignment: CDR1 MNHEY and CDR2 SVGAGI.

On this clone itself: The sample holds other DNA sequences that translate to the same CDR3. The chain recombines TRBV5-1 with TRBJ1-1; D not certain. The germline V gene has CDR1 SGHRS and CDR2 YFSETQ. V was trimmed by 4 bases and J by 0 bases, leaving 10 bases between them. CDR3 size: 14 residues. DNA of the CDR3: TGCGCCAGCAGCCCCCGGACGGTGAACACTGAAGCTTTCTTT. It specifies CASSPRTVNTEAFF.

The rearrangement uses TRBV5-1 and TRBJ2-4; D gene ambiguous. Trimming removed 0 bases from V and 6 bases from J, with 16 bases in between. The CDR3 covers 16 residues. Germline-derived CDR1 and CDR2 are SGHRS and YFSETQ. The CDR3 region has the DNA TGCGCCAGCAGCTTGGAAGGCAGGCGAGGTGGAAACATTCAGTACTTC. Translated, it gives CASSLEGRRGGNIQYF.

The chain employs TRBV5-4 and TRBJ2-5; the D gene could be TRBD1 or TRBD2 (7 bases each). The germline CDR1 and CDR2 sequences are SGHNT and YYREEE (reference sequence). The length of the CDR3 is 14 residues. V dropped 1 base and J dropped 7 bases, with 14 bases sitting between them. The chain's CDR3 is CASSLHTGEGTQYF. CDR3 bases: TGTGCCAGCAGCTTGCACACAGGGGAGGGGACCCAGTACTTC.

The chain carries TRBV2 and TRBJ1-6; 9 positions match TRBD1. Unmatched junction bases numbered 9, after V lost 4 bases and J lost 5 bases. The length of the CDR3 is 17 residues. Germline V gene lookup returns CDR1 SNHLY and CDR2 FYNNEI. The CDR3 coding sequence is TGTGCCAGCAGTGTTTCTTGGGGGACAGGGAATAATTCACCCCTCCACTTT. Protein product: CASSVSWGTGNNSPLHF. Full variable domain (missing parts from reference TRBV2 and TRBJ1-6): EPEVTQTPSHQVTQMGQEVILRCVPISNHLYFYWYRQILGQKVEFLVSFYNNEISEKSEIFDDQFSVERPDGSNFTLKIRSTKLEDSAMYFCASSVSWGTGNNSPLHFGNGTRLTVT.

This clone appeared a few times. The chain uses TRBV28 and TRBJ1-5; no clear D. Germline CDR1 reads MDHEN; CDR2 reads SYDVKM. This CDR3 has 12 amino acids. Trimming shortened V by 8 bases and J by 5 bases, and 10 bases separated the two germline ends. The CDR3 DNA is TGTGCCAGCTGCTTGGCGTATCAGCCCCAGCATTTT. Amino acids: CASCLAYQPQHF.

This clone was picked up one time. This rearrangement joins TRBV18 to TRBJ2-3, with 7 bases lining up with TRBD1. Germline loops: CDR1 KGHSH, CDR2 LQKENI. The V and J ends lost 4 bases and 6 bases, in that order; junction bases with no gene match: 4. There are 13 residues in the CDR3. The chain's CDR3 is CASSLNRGDTQYF. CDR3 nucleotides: TGTGCCAGCTCACTTAACAGGGGTGATACGCAGTATTTT.

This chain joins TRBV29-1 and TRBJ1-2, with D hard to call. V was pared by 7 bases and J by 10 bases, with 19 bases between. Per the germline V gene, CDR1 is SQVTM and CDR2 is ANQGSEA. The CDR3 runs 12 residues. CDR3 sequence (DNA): TGCAGCGCCACGACTCTCCCCCAAGACTACACCTTC. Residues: CSATTLPQDYTF.

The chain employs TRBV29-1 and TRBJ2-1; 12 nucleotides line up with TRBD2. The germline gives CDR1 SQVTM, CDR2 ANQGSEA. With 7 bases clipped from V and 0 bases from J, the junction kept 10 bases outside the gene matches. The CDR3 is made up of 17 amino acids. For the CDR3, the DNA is TGCAGCGCCACGGGGCTAGCGGGAGGGAGCTCCTACAATGAGCAGTTCTTC. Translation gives CSATGLAGGSSYNEQFF.

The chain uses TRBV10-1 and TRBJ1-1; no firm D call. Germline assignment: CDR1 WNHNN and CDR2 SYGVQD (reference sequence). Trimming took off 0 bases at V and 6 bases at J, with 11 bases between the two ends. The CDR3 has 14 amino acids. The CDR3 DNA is TGCGCCAGCAGTGAGTCGGCGCAGAAGCCTGAAGCTTTCTTT. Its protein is CASSESAQKPEAFF.

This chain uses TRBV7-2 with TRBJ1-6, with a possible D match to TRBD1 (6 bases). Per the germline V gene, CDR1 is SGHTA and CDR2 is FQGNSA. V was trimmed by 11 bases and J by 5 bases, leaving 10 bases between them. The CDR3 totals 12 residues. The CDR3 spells CASTGNNSPLHF. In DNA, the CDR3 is TGTGCCTCCACAGGGAATAATTCACCCCTCCACTTT.

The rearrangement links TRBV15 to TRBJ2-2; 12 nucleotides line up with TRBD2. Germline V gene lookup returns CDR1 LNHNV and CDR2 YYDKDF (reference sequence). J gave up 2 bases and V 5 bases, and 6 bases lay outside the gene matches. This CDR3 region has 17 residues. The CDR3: CATSLGLAGLNTGELFF. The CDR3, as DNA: TGTGCCACCAGCCTTGGACTAGCGGGGCTAAACACCGGGGAGCTGTTTTTT.

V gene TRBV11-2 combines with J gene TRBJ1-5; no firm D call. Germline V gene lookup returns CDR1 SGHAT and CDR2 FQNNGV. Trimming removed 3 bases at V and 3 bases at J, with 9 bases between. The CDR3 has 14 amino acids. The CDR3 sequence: CASSFASTNQPQHF. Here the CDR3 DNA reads TGTGCCAGCAGCTTCGCCAGCACCAATCAGCCCCAGCATTTT.

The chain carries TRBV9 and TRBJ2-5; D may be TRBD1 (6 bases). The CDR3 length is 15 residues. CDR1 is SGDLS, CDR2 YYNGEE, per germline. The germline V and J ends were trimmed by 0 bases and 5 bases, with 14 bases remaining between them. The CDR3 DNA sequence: TGTGCCAGCAGCGTAGAAACAGGGAGTCGGGAGACCCAGTACTTC. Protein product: CASSVETGSRETQYF.

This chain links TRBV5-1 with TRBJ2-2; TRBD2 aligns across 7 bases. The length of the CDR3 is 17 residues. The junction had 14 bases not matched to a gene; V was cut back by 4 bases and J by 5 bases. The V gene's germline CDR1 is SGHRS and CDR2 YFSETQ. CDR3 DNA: TGCGCCAGCAGCCCACTGCGAGGGACTAAGGGGACCGGGGAGCTGTTTTTT. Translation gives CASSPLRGTKGTGELFF. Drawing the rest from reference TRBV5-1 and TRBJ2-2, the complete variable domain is KAGVTQTPRYLIKTRGQQVTLSCSPISGHRSVSWYQQTPGQGLQFLFEYFSETQRNKGNFPGRFSGRQFSNSRSEMNVSTLELGDSALYLCASSPLRGTKGTGELFFGEGSRLTVL.

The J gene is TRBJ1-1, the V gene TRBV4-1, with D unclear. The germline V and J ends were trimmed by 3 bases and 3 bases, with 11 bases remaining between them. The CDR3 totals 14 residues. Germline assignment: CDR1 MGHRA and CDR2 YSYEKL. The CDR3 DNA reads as TGCGCCAGCAGCCAGCGGATCTTGGACACTGAAGCTTTCTTT. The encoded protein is CASSQRILDTEAFF.

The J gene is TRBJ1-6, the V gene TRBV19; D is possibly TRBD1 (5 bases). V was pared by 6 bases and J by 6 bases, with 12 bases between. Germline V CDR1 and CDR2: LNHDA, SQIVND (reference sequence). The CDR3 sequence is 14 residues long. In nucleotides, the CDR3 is TGTGCCAGTAGGCCGGGACGAAGTAATTCACCCCTCCACTTT. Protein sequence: CASRPGRSNSPLHF.

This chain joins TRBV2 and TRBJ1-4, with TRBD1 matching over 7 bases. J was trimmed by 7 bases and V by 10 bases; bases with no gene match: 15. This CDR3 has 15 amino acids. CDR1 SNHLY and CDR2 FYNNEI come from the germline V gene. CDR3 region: CATRGEGALGEKLFF. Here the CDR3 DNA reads TGTGCCACGCGGGGAGAGGGGGCGCTAGGTGAAAAACTGTTTTTT.

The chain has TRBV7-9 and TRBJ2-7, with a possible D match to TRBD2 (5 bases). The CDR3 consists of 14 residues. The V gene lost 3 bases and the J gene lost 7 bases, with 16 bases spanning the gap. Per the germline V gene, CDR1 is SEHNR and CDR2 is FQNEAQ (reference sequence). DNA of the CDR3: TGTGCCAGCAGCTTCCCTACCCTCACGGGAGAGCAGTACTTC. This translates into CASSFPTLTGEQYF. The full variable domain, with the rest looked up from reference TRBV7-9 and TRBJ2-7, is DTGVSQNPRHKITKRGQNVTFRCDPISEHNRLYWYRQTLGQGPEFLTYFQNEAQLEKSRLLSDRFSAERPKGSFSTLEIQRTEQGDSAMYLCASSFPTLTGEQYFGPGTRLTVT.

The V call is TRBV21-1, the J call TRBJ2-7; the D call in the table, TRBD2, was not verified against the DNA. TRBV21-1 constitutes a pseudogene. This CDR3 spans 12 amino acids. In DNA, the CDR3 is TGTGCCAGCAGCAAGGTAGAGAGAAAGCAGTACTTC. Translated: CASSKVERKQYF.

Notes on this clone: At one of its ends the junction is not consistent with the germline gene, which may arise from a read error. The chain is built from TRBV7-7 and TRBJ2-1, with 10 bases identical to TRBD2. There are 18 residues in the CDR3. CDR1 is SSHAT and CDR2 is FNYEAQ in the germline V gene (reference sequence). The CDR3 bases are TGTGCTAGCAGCTTAAAGGCCCCGGGGCTAGCGGGGGACAATGAGCAGTTCTTC. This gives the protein CASSLKAPGLAGDNEQFF.

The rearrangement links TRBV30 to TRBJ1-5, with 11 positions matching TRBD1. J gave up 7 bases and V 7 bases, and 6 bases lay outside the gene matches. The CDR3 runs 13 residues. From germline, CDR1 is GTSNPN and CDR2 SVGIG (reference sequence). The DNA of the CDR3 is TGTGCCTTCTCGGGACAGGGGGGACAGCCCCAGCATTTT. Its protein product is CAFSGQGGQPQHF.

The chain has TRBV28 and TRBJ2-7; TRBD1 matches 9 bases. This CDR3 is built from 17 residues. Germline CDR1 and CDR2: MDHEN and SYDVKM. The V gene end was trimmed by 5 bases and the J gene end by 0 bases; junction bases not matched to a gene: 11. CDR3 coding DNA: TGTGCCAGCAGTAGCCCCGCCCGGGACAGGGCCTCCTACGAGCAGTACTTC. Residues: CASSSPARDRASYEQYF.

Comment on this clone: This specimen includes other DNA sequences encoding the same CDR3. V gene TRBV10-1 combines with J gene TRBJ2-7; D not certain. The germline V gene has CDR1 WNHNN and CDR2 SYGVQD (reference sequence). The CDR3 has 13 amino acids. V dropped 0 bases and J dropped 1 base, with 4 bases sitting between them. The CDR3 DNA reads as TGCGCCAGCAGTGAGTCTCCTTCCTACGAGCAGTACTTC. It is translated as CASSESPSYEQYF.

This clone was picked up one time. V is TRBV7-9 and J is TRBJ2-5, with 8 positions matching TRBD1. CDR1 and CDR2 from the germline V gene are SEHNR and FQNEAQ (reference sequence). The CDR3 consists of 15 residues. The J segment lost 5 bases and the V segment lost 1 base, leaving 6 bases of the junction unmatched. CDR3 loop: CASSLVDRVAETQYF. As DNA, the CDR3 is TGTGCCAGCAGCTTAGTGGACAGGGTGGCGGAGACCCAGTACTTC.

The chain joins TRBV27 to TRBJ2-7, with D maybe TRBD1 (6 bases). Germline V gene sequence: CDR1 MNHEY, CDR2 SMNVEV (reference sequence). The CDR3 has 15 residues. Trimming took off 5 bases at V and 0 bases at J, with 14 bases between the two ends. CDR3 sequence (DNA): TGTGCCAGCAGTGTAACAGGGAAGGGCTCCTACGAGCAGTACTTC. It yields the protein CASSVTGKGSYEQYF.

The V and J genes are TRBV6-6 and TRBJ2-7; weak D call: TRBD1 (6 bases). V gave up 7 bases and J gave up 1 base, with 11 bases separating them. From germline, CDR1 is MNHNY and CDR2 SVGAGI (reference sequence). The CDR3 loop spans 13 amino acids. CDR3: CASNGDTSYEQYF. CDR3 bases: TGTGCCAGCAACGGGGACACTTCCTACGAGCAGTACTTC.

The CDR3 region is CSVESTGDPTDTQYF. CDR3 bases: TGCAGCGTTGAATCGACAGGGGATCCCACAGATACGCAGTATTTT. The chain uses TRBV29-1 and TRBJ2-3, with 8 bases that match TRBD1. CDR1 SQVTM and CDR2 ANQGSEA come from the germline V gene. The CDR3 has 15 residues. The ends lost 2 bases at V and 2 bases at J; junction bases unmatched: 6.